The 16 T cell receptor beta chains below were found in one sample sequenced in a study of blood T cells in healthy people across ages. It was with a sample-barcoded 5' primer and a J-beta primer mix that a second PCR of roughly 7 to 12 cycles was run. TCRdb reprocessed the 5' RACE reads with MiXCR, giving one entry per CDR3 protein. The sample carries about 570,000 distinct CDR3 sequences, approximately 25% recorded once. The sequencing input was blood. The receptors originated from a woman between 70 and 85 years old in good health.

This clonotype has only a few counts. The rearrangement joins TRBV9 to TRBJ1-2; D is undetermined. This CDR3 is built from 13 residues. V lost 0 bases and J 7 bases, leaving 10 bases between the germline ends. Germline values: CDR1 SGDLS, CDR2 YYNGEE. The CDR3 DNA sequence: TGTGCCAGCAGCGTAGTACCAGTGGCTGGCTACACCTTC. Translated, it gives CASSVVPVAGYTF.

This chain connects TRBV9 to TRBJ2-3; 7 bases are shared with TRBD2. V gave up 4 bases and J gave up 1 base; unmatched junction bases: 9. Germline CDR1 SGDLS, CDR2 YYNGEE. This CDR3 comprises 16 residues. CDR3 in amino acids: CASSIGGLVGTDTQYF. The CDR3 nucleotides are TGTGCCAGCAGCATAGGCGGACTAGTCGGCACAGATACGCAGTATTTT.

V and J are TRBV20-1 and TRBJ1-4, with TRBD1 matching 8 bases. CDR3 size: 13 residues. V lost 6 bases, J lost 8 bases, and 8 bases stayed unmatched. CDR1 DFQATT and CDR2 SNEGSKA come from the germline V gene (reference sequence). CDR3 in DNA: TGCAGTGCCTCAGGGGGCGTTGGAGAAAAACTGTTTTTT. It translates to CSASGGVGEKLFF.

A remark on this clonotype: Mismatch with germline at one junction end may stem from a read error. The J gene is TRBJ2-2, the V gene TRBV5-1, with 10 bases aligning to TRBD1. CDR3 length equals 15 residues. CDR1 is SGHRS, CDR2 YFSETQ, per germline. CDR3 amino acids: CASSRQGAKTGELFF. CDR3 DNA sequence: TGCGCCAGCAGCCGACAGGGGGCGAAGACCGGGGAGCTGTTTTTT. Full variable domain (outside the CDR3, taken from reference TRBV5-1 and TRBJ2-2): KAGVTQTPRYLIKTRGQQVTLSCSPISGHRSVSWYQQTPGQGLQFLFEYFSETQRNKGNFPGRFSGRQFSNSRSEMNVSTLELGDSALYLCASSRQGAKTGELFFGEGSRLTVL.

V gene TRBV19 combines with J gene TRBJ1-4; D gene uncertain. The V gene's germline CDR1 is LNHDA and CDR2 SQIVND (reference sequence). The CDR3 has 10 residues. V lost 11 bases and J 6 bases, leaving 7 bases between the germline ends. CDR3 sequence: CAAGYEKLFF. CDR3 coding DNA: TGTGCCGCGGGGTATGAAAAACTGTTTTTT.

In DNA, the CDR3 is TGCAGTGCTAGAGCTTGGGTAGGGGCCCGACGTGGCTACACCTTC. Encoded protein: CSARAWVGARRGYTF. This chain joins TRBV20-1 and TRBJ1-2; perhaps TRBD1 as D (5 bases). In germline, CDR1 is DFQATT, CDR2 SNEGSKA (reference sequence). This CDR3 spans 15 amino acids. V was shortened by 1 base and J by 7 bases, with 19 bases between the two germline ends.

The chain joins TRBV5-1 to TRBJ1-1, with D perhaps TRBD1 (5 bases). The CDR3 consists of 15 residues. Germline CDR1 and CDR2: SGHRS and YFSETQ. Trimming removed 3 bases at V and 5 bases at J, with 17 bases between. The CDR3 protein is CASSSDPQGGTEAFF. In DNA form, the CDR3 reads TGCGCCAGCAGCTCGGATCCGCAGGGCGGGACTGAAGCTTTCTTT.

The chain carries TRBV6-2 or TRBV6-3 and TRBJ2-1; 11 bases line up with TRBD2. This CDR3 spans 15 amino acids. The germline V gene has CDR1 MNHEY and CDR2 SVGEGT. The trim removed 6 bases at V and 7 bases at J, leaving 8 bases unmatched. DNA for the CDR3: TGTGCCAGCAGCTCCGCGGCTAGCGGGGGGAATGAGCAGTTCTTC. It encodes CASSSAASGGNEQFF.

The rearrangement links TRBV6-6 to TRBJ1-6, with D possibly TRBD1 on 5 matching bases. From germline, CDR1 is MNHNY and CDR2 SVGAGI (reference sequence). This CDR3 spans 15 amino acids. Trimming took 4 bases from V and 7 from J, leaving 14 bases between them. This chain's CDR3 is CASSLGRGGNSPLHF. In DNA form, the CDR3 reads TGTGCCAGCAGTTTGGGACGGGGTGGGAATTCACCCCTCCACTTT.

Here the CDR3 DNA reads TGCAGTGCCGCCCCTGGGACATACGAAGCTTTCTTT. Amino acids: CSAAPGTYEAFF. The chain uses TRBV20-1 and TRBJ1-1, with D possibly being TRBD1 (6 bases). This CDR3 spans 12 amino acids. The V gene's germline CDR1 is DFQATT and CDR2 SNEGSKA (reference sequence). Trimming removed 6 bases at V and 8 bases at J, with 16 bases between.

CDR3 protein: CASSLAQGAAEAFF. The CDR3 bases are TGCGCCAGCAGCTTGGCTCAGGGGGCCGCTGAAGCTTTCTTT. The chain recombines TRBV5-1 with TRBJ1-1, with 8 bases fitting TRBD1. Germline V gene lookup returns CDR1 SGHRS and CDR2 YFSETQ. The CDR3 loop spans 14 amino acids. Trimming removed 0 bases from V and 6 bases from J; junction bases left unmatched: 4.

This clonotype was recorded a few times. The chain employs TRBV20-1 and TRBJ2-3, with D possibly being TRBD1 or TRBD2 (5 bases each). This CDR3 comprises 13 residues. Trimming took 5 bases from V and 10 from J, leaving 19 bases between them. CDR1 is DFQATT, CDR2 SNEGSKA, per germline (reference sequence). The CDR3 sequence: CSAPMGTLEAQYF. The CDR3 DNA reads TGCAGTGCTCCGATGGGGACCTTGGAGGCGCAGTATTTT.

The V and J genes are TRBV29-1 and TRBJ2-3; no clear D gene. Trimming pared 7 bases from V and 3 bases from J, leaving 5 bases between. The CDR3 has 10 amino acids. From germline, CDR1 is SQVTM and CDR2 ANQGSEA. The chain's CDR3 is CSEGTDTQYF. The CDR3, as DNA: TGCAGCGAAGGAACAGATACGCAGTATTTT.

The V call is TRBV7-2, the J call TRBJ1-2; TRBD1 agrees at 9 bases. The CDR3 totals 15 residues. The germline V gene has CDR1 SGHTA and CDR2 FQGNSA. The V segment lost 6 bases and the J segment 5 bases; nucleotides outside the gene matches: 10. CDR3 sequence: CASSLRSDRGYGYTF. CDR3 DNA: TGTGCCAGCAGTCTTAGAAGCGACAGGGGGTATGGCTACACCTTC.

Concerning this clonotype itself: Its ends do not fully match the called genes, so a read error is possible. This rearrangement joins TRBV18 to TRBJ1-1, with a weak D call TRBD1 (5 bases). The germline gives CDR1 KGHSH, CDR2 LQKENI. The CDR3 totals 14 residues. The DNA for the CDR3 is TGTGCCAGCTCGGCAGGGCGTATAACCACTGAGGCTTTCTTT. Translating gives CASSAGRITTEAFF.

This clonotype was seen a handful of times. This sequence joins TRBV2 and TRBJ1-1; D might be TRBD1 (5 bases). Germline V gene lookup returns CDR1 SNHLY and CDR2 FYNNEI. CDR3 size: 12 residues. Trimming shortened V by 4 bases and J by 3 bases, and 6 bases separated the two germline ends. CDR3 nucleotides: TGTGCCAGCAGTGGGGACTACACTGAAGCTTTCTTT. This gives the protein CASSGDYTEAFF. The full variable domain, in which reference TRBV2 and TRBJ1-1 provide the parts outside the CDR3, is EPEVTQTPSHQVTQMGQEVILRCVPISNHLYFYWYRQILGQKVEFLVSFYNNEISEKSEIFDDQFSVERPDGSNFTLKIRSTKLEDSAMYFCASSGDYTEAFFGQGTRLTVV.